The present entry profiles one T cell receptor (beta chain) with its context. Its antigen remains unidentified. This record comes from a study of T cell responses to AZD1222 COVID-19 vaccine. The study's findings and limits: Recipients of AZD1222 seropositive at baseline numbered only 5 or 6. None of the repertoires were sampled until the peak T cell response had passed. The study reported that nearly half of spike-specific TCRs target unmutated variant regions.

Assay: immunoSEQ multiplex PCR; the TCRdb copy retains only in-frame clones and omits some. The sample includes 80,000 or so clones, about 90% seen only once; the top ten take about 5.7%. CDR1 and CDR2 from the germline V gene are MNHEY and SVGEGT. CDR3 length: 13 amino acids. The V end lost 6 bases, the J end lost 5 bases, and 11 bases lay between the germline ends. This chain links TRBV6-2 or TRBV6-3 with TRBJ2-1, with unresolved D. This receptor was taken from an adult in good health. The sequencing here drew on peripheral blood, taken on day 0 of AZD1222 vaccination. CDR3 nucleotide sequence: TGTGCCAGCAGACCTCCCAGACACAATGAGCAGTTCTTC. It yields the protein CASRPPRHNEQFF.